Described below is a single T cell receptor beta chain sequence and its context. Antigen unknown. V lost 2 bases, J lost 0 bases, and 11 bases lay in between. The CDR3 sequence is 16 residues long. Germline-derived CDR1 and CDR2 are LGHDT and YNNKEL (reference sequence). This record comes from a study of T cell responses to AZD1222 COVID-19 vaccine. Study-wide findings and caveats: Donors were largely white British and mainly female; clonal diversity was possibly underestimated. Spike-specific TCR breadth and depth went up after people got two AZD1222 doses. Epitopes outside B.1.351 and B.1.1.7 mutated regions reportedly drew nearly half of spike TCRs. Spike was spanned by vaccine-associated CD4 TCRs, with dominance at 160-218 and 743-854.

Sequencing was performed with immunoSEQ multiplex PCR; in TCRdb, only in-frame clones are kept and a portion is missing. The profile covers about 180,000 clones, with 80% to 95% appearing a single time and roughly 1% taken by the ten largest. The chain is built from TRBV3-1 (or the pseudogene TRBV3-2) and TRBJ1-3; D ambiguous. The sequencing used peripheral blood, collected 28 days after the second dose of the MenACWY control vaccine. This TCR was sampled from an adult who received the MenACWY meningococcal vaccine as a control. The CDR3 loop is CASSQWGTNSGNTIYF. The CDR3 DNA reads as TGTGCCAGCAGCCAATGGGGAACGAACTCTGGAAACACCATATATTTT.